This T cell receptor beta chain was observed in a study of OX40 agonist ivuxolimab in advanced cancers. Overall study results and limits: Both CD4+ and CD8+ T cell populations in blood had undergone clonal expansion by week 6 at 0.1 to 3.0 mg/kg. Near-lowest levels of clonal expansion characterized partial responders at 0.1-3.0 mg/kg. Nonresponders included some who also had low normalized T-cell clonal expansion.

Assay: immunoSEQ multiplex PCR; the TCRdb copy retains only in-frame clones and omits some. The repertoire holds about 25,000 clones, 80% to 90% seen once, with 35% to 50% in the top ten. Drawing of blood for sampling happened at baseline, at cycle 4 day 1, and at cycle 7 day 1. As to this clone: Its antigen is not known.

The germline V gene encodes CDR1 SGHVS and CDR2 FNYEAQ. This CDR3 region has 15 residues. The V and J ends lost 0 bases and 1 base, in that order; junction bases with no gene match: 0. This TCR was recovered from an adult with an advanced solid tumor such as melanoma, head and neck, liver or kidney cancer. This specimen consisted of CD4+ or CD8+ T cells sorted from blood, obtained in a trial of the OX40 agonist ivuxolimab. The chain combines TRBV7-6 with TRBJ1-1, with 9 bases that match TRBD1. The CDR3, as DNA: TGTGCCAGCAGCTTAGCGGGACAGGGGAACACTGAAGCTTTCTTT. Its protein product is CASSLAGQGNTEAFF.